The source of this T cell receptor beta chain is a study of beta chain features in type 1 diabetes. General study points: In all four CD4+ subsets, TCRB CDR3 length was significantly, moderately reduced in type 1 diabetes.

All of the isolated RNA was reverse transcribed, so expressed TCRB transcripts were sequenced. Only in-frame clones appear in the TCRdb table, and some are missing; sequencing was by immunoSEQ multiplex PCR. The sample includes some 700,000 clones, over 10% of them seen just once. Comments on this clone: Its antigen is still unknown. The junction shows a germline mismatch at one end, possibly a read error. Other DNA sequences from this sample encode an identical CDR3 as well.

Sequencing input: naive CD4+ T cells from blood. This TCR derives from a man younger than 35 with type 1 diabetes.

The CDR3 sequence: CASSYGTSVNEQFF. The CDR3 nucleotides are TGTGCCAGCAGTTACGGGACTAGCGTCAATGAGCAATTCTTC. This rearrangement joins TRBV25-1 to TRBJ2-1; the match to TRBD2 covers 10 bases. Germline V lookup: CDR1 MGHDK, CDR2 SYGVNS. This CDR3 contains 14 residues.